This T cell receptor (beta chain) derives from a study of CD8+CD57+ T cells in acquired aplastic anemia. Study-wide context: Sorted CD4+ and CD8+ cells yielded DNA averaging approximately 3 ug.

Between the trimmed V and J ends, which lost 5 bases and 0 bases, there was a span of 11 bases. The germline CDR1 and CDR2 sequences are MNHEY and SMNVEV (reference sequence). CDR3 length: 15 residues. According to the study, genomic DNA was the template for TCR beta VDJ and CDR3 profiling. Via MiXCR, TCRdb re-called the reads, giving one row per CDR3 protein. The profile shows some 170,000 distinct CDR3 sequences, 50% to 65% of them singletons. The patients chosen for sequencing had shown expansion of CD8+CD57+ cells (detected by flow cytometry). Everyone among the patients had severe acquired aplastic anemia.

Material: sorted CD4+, CD8+, or CD8+CD57+ T cells (not recorded which) from PBMCs. The chain carries TRBV27 and TRBJ1-5; no reliable D call. The TCR comes from a human donor with aplastic anemia. DNA for the CDR3: TGTGCCAGCAGTAGCGGGATGGGTAGCAATCAGCCCCAGCATTTT. Its protein is CASSSGMGSNQPQHF.